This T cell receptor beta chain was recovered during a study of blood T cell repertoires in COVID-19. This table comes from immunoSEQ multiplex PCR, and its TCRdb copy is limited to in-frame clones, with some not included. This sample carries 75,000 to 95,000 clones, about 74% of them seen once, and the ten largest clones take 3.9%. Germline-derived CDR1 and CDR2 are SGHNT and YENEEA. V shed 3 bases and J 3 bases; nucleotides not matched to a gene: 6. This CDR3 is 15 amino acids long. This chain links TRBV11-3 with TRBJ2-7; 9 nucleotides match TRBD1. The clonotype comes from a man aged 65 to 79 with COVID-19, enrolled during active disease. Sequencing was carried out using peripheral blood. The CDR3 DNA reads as TGTGCCAGCAGCTTTGGACAGGGGAGGATCTACGAGCAGTACTTC. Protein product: CASSFGQGRIYEQYF.